This TCR beta chain was recorded in a study of blood T cells in healthy people across ages. The CDR3 has 16 amino acids. Germline lookup yields CDR1 SGHAT and CDR2 FQNNGV. Germline trimming cut 4 bases from V and 0 bases from J; bases unmatched to any gene: 6. Using a J-beta primer mix together with a sample-barcoded 5' primer, a second PCR was run for 7 to 11 cycles. TCRdb called the 5' RACE reads again in MiXCR, with one record for every CDR3 protein. The sample yields roughly 700,000 distinct CDR3 sequences, around 25% seen once. These data also featured in a second study, about T cells of mothers and their children. Per that study: About 6 children and their three healthy Caucasian mothers were the donors. Mothers yielded over 8 million CDR3 reads, children about 3.1 million each. Thymic selection molds TCR recombination output in a comparable way in related and unrelated pairs. Related mother-child pairs showed slightly, non-significantly higher overlap than unrelated pairs.

The sequence came from a boy aged 5-17 years in good health. V is TRBV11-2 and J is TRBJ2-7, with TRBD2 matching over 10 bases. Sample: blood. The CDR3 DNA reads TGTGCCAGCAGCTCCTCAGGACTAGCGGCCTCCTACGAGCAGTACTTC. It translates to CASSSSGLAASYEQYF.